The 22 T cell receptor beta chains given below trace back to one sample, sequenced in a study of blood T cell repertoires in COVID-19. Using immunoSEQ multiplex PCR, the repertoire was profiled, and TCRdb retains in-frame clones only, with some absent. The sample has hundreds of thousands of clones; approximately 86% are singletons. The sequencing sample was made of peripheral blood. These receptors all come from a woman in her 70s with COVID-19, enrolled during active disease.

This rearrangement joins TRBV24-1 to TRBJ2-1; 9 bases are a match to TRBD1. The CDR3 extends over 16 amino acids. The germline gives CDR1 KGHDR, CDR2 SFDVKD. J gave up 5 bases and V 1 base, and 5 bases lay outside the gene matches. The CDR3 reads CATSDFQDRGNNEQFF. In DNA, the CDR3 is TGTGCCACCAGTGATTTTCAGGACAGGGGCAACAATGAGCAGTTCTTC.

This clone was found once. The V call is TRBV5-6, the J call TRBJ1-2; D remains unclear. The germline CDR1 and CDR2 sequences are SGHDT and YYEEEE. The CDR3 is made up of 13 amino acids. The V and J ends lost 0 bases and 6 bases respectively, with 9 bases between them. CDR3 in DNA: TGTGCCAGCAGCTTGGTCTCCGGAGATGGCTACACCTTC. Encoded protein: CASSLVSGDGYTF.

The chain links TRBV14 to TRBJ1-1; D may be TRBD1 (6 bases). The ends were cut back, 4 bases at V and 7 bases at J, with 19 bases in the middle. The germline CDR1 and CDR2 sequences are SGHDN and FVKESK. This CDR3 contains 15 residues. The CDR3, as DNA: TGTGCCAGCAGCCTGGGACACTCCTCGGAATTTGAAGCTTTCTTT. This encodes CASSLGHSSEFEAFF.

The gene calls are TRBV5-1 and TRBJ2-1; TRBD1 matches 7 bases. CDR3 size: 14 residues. The trim removed 4 bases at V and 3 bases at J, leaving 4 bases unmatched. Per germline, CDR1 SGHRS and CDR2 YFSETQ. The CDR3 reads CASSPRDSYNEQFF. The CDR3 DNA reads as TGCGCCAGCAGCCCACGGGACAGCTACAATGAGCAGTTCTTC.

The chain recombines TRBV4-2 with TRBJ2-1, with TRBD2 matching over 9 bases. Looked up from germline, CDR1 is LGHNA and CDR2 is YNFKEQ. The CDR3 is made up of 16 amino acids. Unmatched junction bases numbered 4, after V lost 2 bases and J lost 2 bases. The CDR3 nucleotides are TGTGCCAGCAGCCAAAGGGGACTAGCTACCTACAATGAGCAGTTCTTC. The encoded protein is CASSQRGLATYNEQFF.

The CDR3 spells CASSPELDTSEQYF. The CDR3 DNA sequence: TGTGCCAGCTCACCAGAACTGGACACAAGCGAGCAGTACTTC. The V call is TRBV18, the J call TRBJ2-7, with D perhaps matching TRBD1 (5 bases). Germline V gene sequence: CDR1 KGHSH, CDR2 LQKENI. V was pared by 2 bases and J by 6 bases, with 14 bases between. This CDR3 region has 14 residues.

This clone was detected only a few times. CDR3 in DNA: TGTGCCGGCAACAGGGAGATGTATTCACCCCTCCACTTT. Translated: CAGNREMYSPLHF. This chain links TRBV28 with TRBJ1-6, with TRBD1 as a possible D gene (6 bases). Trimming shortened V by 11 bases and J by 8 bases, and 16 bases separated the two germline ends. The germline V gene has CDR1 MDHEN and CDR2 SYDVKM. The CDR3 is 13 amino acids.

The V call is TRBV2, the J call TRBJ2-3, with 8 bases aligning to TRBD2. This CDR3 is 13 amino acids long. V lost 8 bases, J lost 2 bases, and 3 bases stayed unmatched. CDR1 and CDR2 from the germline V gene are SNHLY and FYNNEI. Here the CDR3 reads CASRGGLTDTQYF. The CDR3 DNA sequence: TGTGCCAGCCGCGGGGGGCTCACAGATACGCAGTATTTT.

This chain links TRBV6-6 with TRBJ1-2; 8 bases map to TRBD1. The CDR3 sequence is 15 residues long. The V segment lost 5 bases and the J segment 5 bases; nucleotides outside the gene matches: 10. CDR1 MNHNY and CDR2 SVGAGI come from the germline V gene (reference sequence). The CDR3 region is CASSVDRVDSYGYTF. CDR3 DNA: TGTGCCAGCAGTGTGGACAGGGTCGACTCTTATGGCTACACCTTC.

The rearrangement uses TRBV19 and TRBJ1-5, with TRBD1 matching over 7 bases. This CDR3 spans 18 amino acids. V lost 4 bases, J lost 6 bases, and 18 bases stayed unmatched. In germline, CDR1 is LNHDA, CDR2 SQIVND (reference sequence). CDR3: CASSTPRRQGRSSQPQHF. The CDR3 nucleotides are TGTGCCAGTAGTACCCCCCGGCGACAGGGTAGGAGTAGTCAGCCCCAGCATTTT.

This clone was seen a single time. The gene calls are TRBV7-8 and TRBJ2-7; the match to TRBD2 covers 14 bases. The V gene end was trimmed by 5 bases and the J gene end by 1 base; junction bases not matched to a gene: 16. This CDR3 has 20 amino acids. Germline CDR1 reads SGHVS; CDR2 reads FQNEAQ. This chain's CDR3 is CASSPLPAGLAGAPSYEQYF. CDR3 coding DNA: TGTGCCAGCAGCCCATTACCGGCGGGACTAGCGGGGGCCCCGTCCTACGAGCAGTACTTC.

The J gene is TRBJ1-1, the V gene TRBV18; unclear D gene. CDR3 size: 14 residues. Germline V lookup: CDR1 KGHSH, CDR2 LQKENI. The ends were cut back, 2 bases at V and 0 bases at J, with 7 bases in the middle. CDR3 protein: CASSPEYMNTEAFF. The CDR3 DNA reads TGTGCCAGCTCACCAGAGTATATGAACACTGAAGCTTTCTTT.

Worth noting for this clone: In the same sample, other DNA sequences code for this CDR3. The genes are TRBV5-1 and TRBJ2-1, with 7 bases fitting TRBD1. The CDR3 length is 14 residues. CDR1 and CDR2 from the germline V gene are SGHRS and YFSETQ. The J segment lost 1 base and the V segment lost 3 bases, leaving 1 base of the junction unmatched. The CDR3 DNA is TGCGCCAGCAGCTCGGGACAGTCCTACAATGAGCAGTTCTTC. It translates to CASSSGQSYNEQFF. The full variable domain, rest sourced from reference TRBV5-1 and TRBJ2-1, is KAGVTQTPRYLIKTRGQQVTLSCSPISGHRSVSWYQQTPGQGLQFLFEYFSETQRNKGNFPGRFSGRQFSNSRSEMNVSTLELGDSALYLCASSSGQSYNEQFFGPGTRLTVL.

The J gene is TRBJ1-6, the V gene TRBV24-1; TRBD1 matches 7 bases. Per germline, CDR1 KGHDR and CDR2 SFDVKD. V lost 7 bases to trimming and J lost 0 bases; unmatched junction nucleotides: 14. The CDR3 is 19 amino acids. As DNA, the CDR3 is TGTGCCACCAGAACCAAAGGCAGGGGGGCTCTCTCCTATAATTCACCCCTCCACTTT. Translated: CATRTKGRGALSYNSPLHF.

Note on this clone: The same CDR3 arises from other DNA sequences in this sample as well. This CDR3 reads CASSLGQGGTEAFF. CDR3 nucleotide sequence: TGCGCCAGCAGCTTGGGGCAGGGTGGCACTGAAGCTTTCTTT. The rearrangement joins TRBV5-1 to TRBJ1-1; weak D call: TRBD1 (5 bases). Trimming took off 0 bases at V and 4 bases at J, with 10 bases between the two ends. Germline loops: CDR1 SGHRS, CDR2 YFSETQ. This CDR3 is built from 14 residues.

V usage is TRBV18 and J usage is TRBJ1-4, with TRBD1 identical over 7 bases. V was clipped by 5 bases and J by 1 base; unmatched bases: 4. Germline CDR1 reads KGHSH; CDR2 reads LQKENI. CDR3 length equals 15 residues. CDR3 residues: CASSADRKTNEKLFF. Written as DNA, the CDR3 is TGTGCCAGCTCAGCGGACAGGAAAACTAATGAAAAACTGTTTTTT.

The chain couples TRBV2 to TRBJ2-3; possibly TRBD2 for D (5 bases). V was cut by 7 bases and J by 6 bases, with 8 bases left in between. This CDR3 contains 11 residues. Germline V gene sequence: CDR1 SNHLY, CDR2 FYNNEI. The CDR3 is CASTPGDTQYF. As DNA, the CDR3 is TGTGCCAGCACTCCGGGGGATACGCAGTATTTT.

A few counts support this clone. The gene calls are TRBV20-1 and TRBJ2-1, with D unresolved. This CDR3 contains 12 residues. Germline V CDR1 and CDR2: DFQATT, SNEGSKA (reference sequence). V was cut by 3 bases and J by 6 bases, with 9 bases left in between. The DNA of the CDR3 is TGCAGTGCTAGTTCACAGATCAATGAGCAGTTCTTC. Translation: CSASSQINEQFF.

V gene TRBV6-6 combines with J gene TRBJ2-7; 7 bases map to TRBD2. Germline V gene data show CDR1 as MNHNY and CDR2 as SVGAGI (reference sequence). J was trimmed by 9 bases and V by 8 bases; bases with no gene match: 13. The CDR3 covers 13 residues. In nucleotides, the CDR3 is TGTGCCAGCGAGCTGGGGGGGGTCCGTGGGCAGTACTTC. It encodes CASELGGVRGQYF.

V usage is TRBV9 and J usage is TRBJ1-6, with TRBD1 identical over 7 bases. The length of the CDR3 is 15 residues. With 0 bases clipped from V and 9 bases from J, the junction kept 6 bases outside the gene matches. The germline CDR1 and CDR2 sequences are SGDLS and YYNGEE. This chain's CDR3 is CASSVAGGGTSPLHF. CDR3 coding DNA: TGTGCCAGCAGCGTAGCAGGGGGTGGTACTTCACCCCTCCACTTT.

This clone was seen a handful of times. The rearrangement links TRBV5-3 to TRBJ1-1, with a possible D match to TRBD1 (5 bases). TRBV5-3 is treated as an ORF (open reading frame) with a function not yet certain. The CDR3 totals 17 residues. The V and J ends lost 3 bases and 0 bases respectively, with 18 bases between them. The CDR3 bases are TGTGCCAGAAGCTGTACAGGCGCTGAACTCCTGAACACTGAAGCTTTCTTT. Amino acids: CARSCTGAELLNTEAFF.

This sequence joins TRBV10-1 and TRBJ2-4; no definite D call. Deletions cut 0 bases from V and 4 bases from J, with 10 bases between. The CDR3 consists of 15 residues. Germline values: CDR1 WNHNN, CDR2 SYGVQD (reference sequence). As DNA, the CDR3 is TGCGCCAGCAGTGAGTCCCCCGGGTCAAAAAACATTCAGTACTTC. It specifies CASSESPGSKNIQYF.